This T cell receptor (beta chain) was observed in a study of long-term antiretroviral therapy in people with HIV. This CDR3 contains 16 residues. Germline assignment: CDR1 MDHEN and CDR2 SYDVKM. V dropped 2 bases and J dropped 0 bases, with 11 bases sitting between them. At survey level, the immunoSEQ assay was run in its v3.0 version. Only in-frame clones appear in the TCRdb table, and some are missing; sequencing was by immunoSEQ multiplex PCR. The sample contains 30,000 to 40,000 clones, around 75% of which appear only once. The chain employs TRBV28 and TRBJ1-5; possibly TRBD1 for D (5 bases). This sequence originates from a man between 18 and 35 years old with HIV. The material sequenced was unsorted PBMCs, taken 1.5 years after starting antiretroviral therapy. The CDR3 is CASSLGGADSNQPQHF. CDR3 nucleotide sequence: TGTGCCAGCAGTTTAGGAGGGGCAGATAGCAATCAGCCCCAGCATTTT.